Following are 17 T cell receptor beta chains from one sample sequenced in a study of blood T cells in healthy people across ages. Then a second PCR, running roughly 7 to 11 cycles, was carried out with a sample-barcoded 5' primer and a J-beta primer mix. MiXCR, run by TCRdb on the 5' RACE reads, gives a single entry per CDR3 protein. The sample consists of 1,800,000 or so distinct CDR3 sequences, about 39% of them appearing once. The sequencing sample was made of blood. These receptors originate from a human donor in good health.

The chain links TRBV4-3 to TRBJ1-2; D remains unclear. This CDR3 is built from 15 residues. V dropped 0 bases and J dropped 1 base, with 9 bases sitting between them. Germline CDR1 LGHNA, CDR2 YSLEER. The CDR3 protein is CASSQDEGSNYGYTF. CDR3 in DNA: TGCGCCAGCAGCCAAGATGAAGGCAGTAACTATGGCTACACCTTC.

The CDR3 here is CSASLQYSNYGYTF. As DNA, the CDR3 is TGCAGTGCTAGTTTGCAGTATTCTAACTATGGCTACACCTTC. The genes are TRBV20-1 and TRBJ1-2; no definite D call. V lost 3 bases and J 0 bases, leaving 11 bases between the germline ends. This CDR3 comprises 14 residues. From germline, CDR1 is DFQATT and CDR2 SNEGSKA (reference sequence).

The genes are TRBV12-3 or TRBV12-4 and TRBJ2-2; perhaps TRBD1 as D (7 bases). The CDR3 totals 16 residues. V was trimmed by 2 bases and J by 7 bases, leaving 17 bases between them. For the CDR3, the DNA is TGTGCCAGCAGTTTAACAGGGGCGGGAAGCTACGGGGAGCTGTTTTTT. Translating it yields CASSLTGAGSYGELFF.

This clonotype was observed a few times. The chain carries TRBV9 and TRBJ2-3; 8 bases align to TRBD2. CDR1 is SGDLS, CDR2 YYNGEE, per germline. The V gene end was trimmed by 4 bases and the J gene end by 5 bases; junction bases not matched to a gene: 12. The CDR3 has 16 residues. CDR3 coding DNA: TGTGCCAGCAGCCCCTGGAGCGGGGGAGAGGTAGATACGCAGTATTTT. It translates to CASSPWSGGEVDTQYF.

The V gene is TRBV7-9, the J gene TRBJ2-1; D possibly corresponds to TRBD2 (6 bases). Per the germline V gene, CDR1 is SEHNR and CDR2 is FQNEAQ (reference sequence). Trimming left V 5 bases short and J 6 bases short, with 14 bases between. This CDR3 region has 14 residues. The CDR3 coding sequence is TGTGCCAGCAGCGCTCGACTAGGAGGCAATGAGCAGTTCTTC. Protein sequence: CASSARLGGNEQFF.

The chain has TRBV20-1 and TRBJ2-7; D remains ambiguous. V was trimmed by 3 bases and J by 0 bases, leaving 9 bases between them. Germline-derived CDR1 and CDR2 are DFQATT and SNEGSKA (reference sequence). The CDR3 is 13 amino acids. The CDR3 DNA sequence: TGCAGTGCTAGCGGTAACCCCTCCTACGAGCAGTACTTC. Its translation: CSASGNPSYEQYF.

A word on this clonotype: One junction end does not reproduce the germline sequence, and a read error may be involved. The chain uses TRBV28 and TRBJ1-4; unclear D gene. This CDR3 contains 14 residues. Germline assignment: CDR1 MDHEN and CDR2 SYDVKM. The CDR3 spells CASRNGWANEELFF. CDR3 DNA: TGTGCCAGCAGGAATGGGTGGGCTAATGAAGAACTGTTTTTT.

This chain joins TRBV29-1 and TRBJ2-1, with D perhaps matching TRBD1 or TRBD2 (5 bases each). Germline loops: CDR1 SQVTM, CDR2 ANQGSEA. This CDR3 is built from 11 residues. Between the trimmed V and J ends, which lost 7 bases and 10 bases, there was a span of 14 bases. The CDR3 DNA reads TGCAGCGCCCTGAACGGGGACGAGCAGTTCTTC. Its protein is CSALNGDEQFF.

This clonotype was detected a few times. The rearrangement uses TRBV20-1 and TRBJ2-1; TRBD1 agrees at 9 bases. The CDR3 is made up of 15 amino acids. Germline V CDR1 and CDR2: DFQATT, SNEGSKA (reference sequence). Trimming at V came to 4 bases and at J to 7 bases, leaving 11 bases not matched to a gene. CDR3 coding DNA: TGCAGTGCTATACTAAACAGGGGGCGAGAGAATGAGCAGTTCTTC. Its translation: CSAILNRGRENEQFF.

This chain joins TRBV2 and TRBJ1-5; 7 nucleotides align to TRBD1. Germline V gene sequence: CDR1 SNHLY, CDR2 FYNNEI. With V trimmed by 5 bases and J by 2 bases, 12 bases remained unmatched. This CDR3 is built from 17 residues. The CDR3 region has the DNA TGTGCCAGCAGTAACCCTACAGGGGTTTTGGGCAATCAGCCCCAGCATTTT. Its protein is CASSNPTGVLGNQPQHF.

This clonotype has more than one count but fewer than ten. This chain links TRBV7-3 with TRBJ1-2, with 10 bases identical to TRBD1. The V gene's germline CDR1 is SGHTA and CDR2 FQGTGA. This CDR3 region has 16 residues. The ends lost 5 bases at V and 3 bases at J; junction bases unmatched: 9. In DNA form, the CDR3 reads TGTGCCAGCAGCCCAGGACAGGGGGAGGAGGACTATGGCTACACCTTC. Protein: CASSPGQGEEDYGYTF.

This clonotype was seen only a few times. The V gene is TRBV4-3, the J gene TRBJ1-1, with D unresolved. This CDR3 is built from 15 residues. Germline CDR1 and CDR2: LGHNA and YSLEER. Trimming took off 0 bases at V and 3 bases at J, with 11 bases between the two ends. This CDR3 reads CASSQDATGYTEAFF. CDR3 DNA sequence: TGCGCCAGCAGCCAAGATGCTACGGGATACACTGAAGCTTTCTTT.

This clonotype appeared once. The chain joins TRBV20-1 to TRBJ1-2; D possibly corresponds to TRBD1 (6 bases). This CDR3 comprises 13 residues. Trimming took off 8 bases at V and 2 bases at J, with 15 bases between the two ends. Germline assignment: CDR1 DFQATT and CDR2 SNEGSKA (reference sequence). CDR3 in amino acids: CSTTGGLNYGYTF. CDR3 DNA sequence: TGCAGTACGACGGGGGGGCTCAACTATGGCTACACCTTC.

This clonotype occurred a few times. The V gene is TRBV14, the J gene TRBJ2-3; D uncertain. V was shortened by 4 bases and J by 6 bases, with 14 bases between the two germline ends. The length of the CDR3 is 14 residues. Germline CDR1 reads SGHDN; CDR2 reads FVKESK. For the CDR3, the DNA is TGTGCCAGCAGCCGCAAGGAAGACCCGGATACGCAGTATTTT. This sequence encodes CASSRKEDPDTQYF.

This chain links TRBV20-1 with TRBJ1-1; D unresolved. This CDR3 region has 13 residues. Germline CDR1 is DFQATT and CDR2 is SNEGSKA (reference sequence). Deletions cut 5 bases from V and 6 bases from J, with 16 bases between. The CDR3 nucleotides are TGCAGTGCTTCGCGCCCGCGGCCGTCTGAAGCTTTCTTT. Protein sequence: CSASRPRPSEAFF.

This clonotype was seen more than once but under ten times. V gene TRBV7-2 combines with J gene TRBJ2-3; TRBD1 or TRBD2 may be the D gene (5 bases each). This CDR3 is 17 amino acids long. Trimming pared 5 bases from V and 3 bases from J, leaving 21 bases between. Germline V gene data show CDR1 as SGHTA and CDR2 as FQGNSA. CDR3 region: CASSPHGGRFGTDTQYF. For the CDR3, the DNA is TGTGCCAGCAGCCCCCATGGGGGAAGGTTTGGTACAGATACGCAGTATTTT.

The rearrangement links TRBV29-1 to TRBJ2-3; possibly TRBD2 for D (5 bases). Germline values: CDR1 SQVTM, CDR2 ANQGSEA. Trimming took off 2 bases at V and 11 bases at J, with 17 bases between the two ends. This CDR3 comprises 13 residues. This CDR3 is CSVERPTTIVQYF. The CDR3 DNA is TGCAGCGTTGAAAGACCGACTACCATAGTGCAGTATTTT.